This T cell receptor (beta chain) came from a study of circulating and synovial CD4+ cells in juvenile arthritis. Study-wide points: Vbeta family usage analysis did not detect the pathogenic-like versus bulk difference.

The CDR3 consists of 16 residues. The V gene's germline CDR1 is MNHEY and CDR2 SMNVEV (reference sequence). The V end was cut by 5 bases, the J end by 7 bases, with 21 bases between. Repertoires were generated with immunoSEQ multiplex PCR, while TCRdb's copy carries only in-frame clones and drops some. The sample lists 14,000 or so clones; over 80% were seen once. Turning to this clone: Its antigen is currently unknown.

Patients with active juvenile idiopathic arthritis donated these samples. The clonotype was recovered from a human patient with juvenile idiopathic arthritis. Some clones in this sample may be carry-over from other donors' samples. This chain joins TRBV27 and TRBJ1-5; D is perhaps TRBD1 (6 bases). Sequences were obtained from CD4+ T cells from synovial fluid. CDR3 loop: CASSPPHTGSRQPQHF. The CDR3 region has the DNA TGTGCCAGCAGTCCCCCACACACAGGGTCGCGCCAGCCCCAGCATTTT.